These 23 T cell receptor beta chains originate from one sample sequenced in a study of T-cell reconstitution after alpha-beta-depleted transplantation in children. The TCRbeta library was prepared with unique molecular identifiers. TCRdb redid the calling of the PCR reads with MiXCR, one entry per CDR3 protein. The table includes 450,000 to 600,000 distinct CDR3 sequences, 18% detected once. Sequenced here: PBMCs from the stem cell graft donor, sampled from the stem cell graft. These receptors originate from a human donor who donated a stem cell graft to a child with acute lymphoblastic leukemia.

This clonotype was found a few times. Germline is not matched at one junction end, which may reflect a read error. The chain has TRBV12-5 and TRBJ2-4; weak D call: TRBD1 (6 bases). CDR3 length equals 15 residues. From germline, CDR1 is LGHNT and CDR2 FRNRAP. The CDR3 DNA reads TGTGCTAGTGGTTTGGTACTTGGGGGCAAAGACATTCAGTACTTC. It codes for CASGLVLGGKDIQYF.

This clonotype has a handful of counts. The chain joins TRBV7-9 to TRBJ2-2; D uncertain. Trimming left V 1 base short and J 1 base short, with 7 bases between. This CDR3 has 15 amino acids. Germline V gives CDR1 SEHNR, CDR2 FQNEAQ (reference sequence). The CDR3 DNA follows: TGTGCCAGCAGCTTAGATATGGGGAACACCGGGGAGCTGTTTTTT. Its translation is CASSLDMGNTGELFF.

The rearrangement joins TRBV5-1 to TRBJ2-7; D is undetermined. V lost 0 bases and J 5 bases, leaving 12 bases between the germline ends. Germline CDR1 is SGHRS and CDR2 is YFSETQ. This CDR3 is built from 14 residues. CDR3 coding DNA: TGCGCCAGCAGCTTGGTATGGGGAACAGACGAGCAGTACTTC. It encodes CASSLVWGTDEQYF. Full variable domain (missing parts from reference TRBV5-1 and TRBJ2-7): KAGVTQTPRYLIKTRGQQVTLSCSPISGHRSVSWYQQTPGQGLQFLFEYFSETQRNKGNFPGRFSGRQFSNSRSEMNVSTLELGDSALYLCASSLVWGTDEQYFGPGTRLTVT.

The J gene is TRBJ1-1, the V gene TRBV3-1; D unresolved. Trimming removed 0 bases from V and 1 base from J, with 6 bases in between. Per germline, CDR1 LGHDT and CDR2 YNNKEL (reference sequence). CDR3 length: 14 residues. The CDR3 reads CASSQEWGNTEAFF. The CDR3 coding sequence is TGTGCCAGCAGCCAAGAGTGGGGGAACACTGAAGCTTTCTTT.

V is TRBV27 and J is TRBJ2-5; 10 bases line up with TRBD2. CDR3 length: 17 amino acids. Germline assignment: CDR1 MNHEY and CDR2 SMNVEV (reference sequence). Unmatched junction bases numbered 11, after V lost 2 bases and J lost 5 bases. The DNA for the CDR3 is TGTGCCAGCAGTTTACACGCGGCAGCGGGAGGGAGGGAGACCCAGTACTTC. Translating gives CASSLHAAAGGRETQYF.

The chain carries TRBV27 and TRBJ1-2, with 7 bases that match TRBD1. Germline lookup yields CDR1 MNHEY and CDR2 SMNVEV (reference sequence). The CDR3 consists of 15 residues. V gave up 5 bases and J gave up 6 bases; unmatched junction bases: 12. For the CDR3, the DNA is TGTGCCAGCAGTATCCTCGGGACAGCCCGGGATGGCTACACCTTC. Protein: CASSILGTARDGYTF.

Here the CDR3 DNA reads TGCAGCGTTCGGGAAGATTCAACACATGAAAAACTGTTTTTT. As protein: CSVREDSTHEKLFF. The V gene is TRBV29-1, the J gene TRBJ1-4; D ambiguous. Germline V lookup: CDR1 SQVTM, CDR2 ANQGSEA. The CDR3 extends over 14 amino acids. The germline V and J ends were trimmed by 5 bases and 6 bases, with 16 bases remaining between them.

This clonotype came up once. The rearrangement links TRBV27 to TRBJ2-1, with D maybe TRBD2 (5 bases). Germline CDR1 and CDR2: MNHEY and SMNVEV (reference sequence). Trimming stripped 1 base from V and 2 bases from J, with 18 bases between. This CDR3 spans 18 amino acids. CDR3 region: CASSLYNPSPNPYNEQFF. In DNA, the CDR3 is TGTGCCAGCAGTTTATATAACCCTAGCCCCAACCCCTACAATGAGCAGTTCTTC.

This clonotype was seen only a few times. This sequence joins TRBV29-1 and TRBJ2-1, with 7 bases that match TRBD2. Germline assignment: CDR1 SQVTM and CDR2 ANQGSEA. This CDR3 has 15 amino acids. The CDR3 spells CSLGAGPSSYNEQFF. The DNA for the CDR3 is TGCAGTCTGGGAGCGGGGCCCAGCTCCTACAATGAGCAGTTCTTC.

The chain links TRBV4-1 to TRBJ1-5; no clear D gene. The CDR3 length is 15 residues. V lost 1 base and J 7 bases, leaving 14 bases between the germline ends. The germline CDR1 and CDR2 sequences are MGHRA and YSYEKL. In DNA, the CDR3 is TGCGCCAGCAGCCAAGGAGGACTTCTGGGACAGCCCCAGCATTTT. Its protein is CASSQGGLLGQPQHF.

The chain has TRBV7-9 and TRBJ2-5; 8 nucleotides agree with TRBD1. The germline gives CDR1 SEHNR, CDR2 FQNEAQ (reference sequence). This CDR3 is built from 17 residues. Trimming removed 1 base from V and 5 bases from J; junction bases left unmatched: 12. The CDR3 sequence: CASSLGVYVRGLETQYF. CDR3 coding DNA: TGTGCCAGCAGCTTAGGGGTCTATGTCAGGGGGCTGGAGACCCAGTACTTC.

This clonotype was observed once. The V call is TRBV27, the J call TRBJ2-1; tentative D call: TRBD1 (6 bases). From germline, CDR1 is MNHEY and CDR2 SMNVEV (reference sequence). The length of the CDR3 is 20 residues. Trimming took 6 bases from V and 0 from J, leaving 27 bases between them. The CDR3 nucleotides read TGTGCCAGCAGCCCACGACCCTTTCAAACAGGGAGTAGCTCCTACAATGAGCAGTTCTTC. It is translated as CASSPRPFQTGSSSYNEQFF.

The sample holds a few counts of this clonotype. The chain employs TRBV20-1 and TRBJ2-1; the match to TRBD2 covers 10 bases. The CDR3 runs 15 residues. Trimming cost V 3 bases and J 3 bases; bases outside gene matches: 5. In germline, CDR1 is DFQATT, CDR2 SNEGSKA (reference sequence). The CDR3 DNA follows: TGCAGTGCTAGGAGACTAGCGGGCTACTACAATGAGCAGTTCTTC. Translated: CSARRLAGYYNEQFF.

The rearrangement links TRBV5-1 to TRBJ2-7, with TRBD2 identical over 12 bases. Germline CDR1 and CDR2: SGHRS and YFSETQ. CDR3 length: 16 amino acids. Trimming at V came to 5 bases and at J to 6 bases, leaving 12 bases not matched to a gene. Written as DNA, the CDR3 is TGCGCCAGCAGAATGAAGACTAGCGGGAGCCGGGGCGAGCAGTACTTC. Translation gives CASRMKTSGSRGEQYF.

This clonotype was observed a few times. The gene calls are TRBV5-1 and TRBJ2-1; TRBD2 aligns across 14 bases. With 0 bases clipped from V and 2 bases from J, the junction kept 7 bases outside the gene matches. The CDR3 runs 19 residues. Germline loops: CDR1 SGHRS, CDR2 YFSETQ. This chain's CDR3 is CASSLGGLAGGLTYNEQFF. The CDR3 DNA reads as TGCGCCAGCAGCTTGGGTGGACTAGCGGGAGGACTTACCTACAATGAGCAGTTCTTC.

This clonotype was counted ten times or more. This sequence joins TRBV5-1 and TRBJ1-1, with a weak D call TRBD1 (5 bases). Trimming left V 2 bases short and J 1 base short, with 9 bases between. Germline lookup yields CDR1 SGHRS and CDR2 YFSETQ. This CDR3 comprises 14 residues. Here the CDR3 DNA reads TGCGCCAGCAGCTTTGCGGGGCCGAACACTGAAGCTTTCTTT. Its protein product is CASSFAGPNTEAFF.

This clonotype was counted a few times. The chain recombines TRBV5-1 with TRBJ1-1; D remains unclear. Trimming cost V 5 bases and J 1 base, with 15 bases left between them. The germline V gene has CDR1 SGHRS and CDR2 YFSETQ. The CDR3 extends over 15 amino acids. CDR3: CASSSLDLRNTEAFF. In nucleotides, the CDR3 is TGCGCCAGCAGTTCCCTAGATTTGCGGAACACTGAAGCTTTCTTT.

This clonotype was detected only a few times. The chain uses TRBV14 and TRBJ2-3; D is unclear. In germline, CDR1 is SGHDN, CDR2 FVKESK. There are 15 residues in the CDR3. Trimming left V 0 bases short and J 2 bases short, with 9 bases between. CDR3 coding DNA: TGTGCCAGCAGCCAAGATCCCGGGTACACAGATACGCAGTATTTT. This gives the protein CASSQDPGYTDTQYF.

The CDR3 DNA reads as TGTGCCAGCAGTGGAACCGGCGATGGAAACACCATATATTTT. Its translation is CASSGTGDGNTIYF. The genes are TRBV6-1 and TRBJ1-3; D not resolved. Germline assignment: CDR1 MNHNS and CDR2 SASEGT. V lost 4 bases, J lost 3 bases, and 10 bases lay in between. This CDR3 has 14 residues.

This sequence joins TRBV29-1 and TRBJ2-1; D uncertain. In germline, CDR1 is SQVTM, CDR2 ANQGSEA. V was trimmed by 2 bases and J by 8 bases, leaving 10 bases between them. This CDR3 has 12 amino acids. CDR3 nucleotides: TGCAGCGTTGAAACTAACAATGATGAGCAGTTCTTC. It translates to CSVETNNDEQFF.

This clonotype has just a few counts. The chain combines TRBV9 with TRBJ2-1; D ambiguous. From germline, CDR1 is SGDLS and CDR2 YYNGEE. Trimming took 4 bases from V and 8 from J, leaving 10 bases between them. The CDR3 contains 12 residues. The chain's CDR3 is CASSSHPHEQFF. As DNA, the CDR3 is TGTGCCAGCAGCTCCCACCCCCATGAGCAGTTCTTC.

The CDR3 reads CAISEASSGNSEQYF. Here the CDR3 DNA reads TGTGCCATCAGTGAAGCTTCTAGCGGAAACTCCGAGCAGTACTTC. This sequence joins TRBV10-3 and TRBJ2-7; 7 bases are shared with TRBD2. Looked up from germline, CDR1 is ENHRY and CDR2 is SYGVKD. J gave up 6 bases and V 3 bases, and 11 bases lay outside the gene matches. The CDR3 consists of 15 residues.

The V call is TRBV20-1, the J call TRBJ2-7; 7 bases are a match to TRBD2. The CDR3 length is 15 residues. With 1 base clipped from V and 0 bases from J, the junction kept 6 bases outside the gene matches. CDR1 is DFQATT and CDR2 is SNEGSKA in the germline V gene (reference sequence). The DNA of the CDR3 is TGCAGTGCTAGAGCCCTAGCGGTCCCCTCCTACGAGCAGTACTTC. Its protein product is CSARALAVPSYEQYF.